The clone carrying this TCR beta chain was observed many times. Inclusion characteristics of ophthalmopathy patients comprised a Clinical Activity Score of at least 3, a NOSPECS grade of at least 4, and duration under 3 months. This entry is derived from a study of T cells in Graves' hyperthyroidism and ophthalmopathy. What was amplified from RNA transcripts were TCR beta CDR3 regions. The HTBI primer set drove a first-round RT-PCR of the TCR CDR3. Using its own MiXCR run on the multiplex PCR reads, TCRdb lists one record per CDR3 protein. The data show about 520,000 distinct CDR3 sequences, around 22% seen once. The TCR sequence derives from a woman in her 30s with Graves' ophthalmopathy. Sequenced sample: blood.

The CDR3 DNA follows: TGCAGTGCTCTTGACAGGATAGGAAACACCATATATTTT. Translating it yields CSALDRIGNTIYF. This chain links TRBV20-1 with TRBJ1-3; weak D call: TRBD1 (6 bases). Germline V gene sequence: CDR1 DFQATT, CDR2 SNEGSKA (reference sequence). Deletions cut 5 bases from V and 4 bases from J, with 12 bases between. CDR3 size: 13 residues.